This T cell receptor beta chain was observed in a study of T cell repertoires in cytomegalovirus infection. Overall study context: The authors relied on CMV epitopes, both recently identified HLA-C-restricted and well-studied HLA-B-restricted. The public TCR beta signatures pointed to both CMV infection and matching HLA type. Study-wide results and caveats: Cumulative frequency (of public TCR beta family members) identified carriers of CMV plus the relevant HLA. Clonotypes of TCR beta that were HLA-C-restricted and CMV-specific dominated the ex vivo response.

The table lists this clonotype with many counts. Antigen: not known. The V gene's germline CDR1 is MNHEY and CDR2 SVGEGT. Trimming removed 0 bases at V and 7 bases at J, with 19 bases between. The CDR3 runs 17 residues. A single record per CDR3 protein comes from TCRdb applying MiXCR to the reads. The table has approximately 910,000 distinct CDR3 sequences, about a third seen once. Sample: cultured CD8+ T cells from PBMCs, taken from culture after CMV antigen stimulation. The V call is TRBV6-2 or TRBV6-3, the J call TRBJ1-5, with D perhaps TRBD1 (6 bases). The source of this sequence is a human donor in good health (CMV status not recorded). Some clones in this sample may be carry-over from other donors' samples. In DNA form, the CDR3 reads TGTGCCAGCAGTTACTCACGGGAACAGGGTAGAGGACAGCCCCAGCATTTT. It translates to CASSYSREQGRGQPQHF.